This note documents a single T cell receptor beta chain sequence. Its target antigen remains unknown. No base-level quality is on record; no much larger clone is a single base apart. The CDR3 runs 14 residues from the cysteine to the phenylalanine. Left in the record is the CDR3 DNA by itself, 42 bases read in frame from the first base. The germline V gene (reference sequence) gives CDR1 as SEHNR and CDR2 as FQNEAQ. V is pruned by 4 bases and J by 5 bases, leaving 5 bases of the junction without a gene match. This record comes from a study of shared clonotypes between healthy human individuals (dated by TCRdb to the early 2020s). Some background on the complete study: Three men and two women, aged 18 to 49 years, made up the cohort. To increase sequencing depth and limit assay-specific biases, different laboratories used diverse techniques to prepare libraries and sequence TCR repertoires. The study deeply sequenced blood TCR repertoires of five healthy adults to estimate repertoire size and the extent of clonotype sharing between individuals. Per donor, three plates each were used for CD4 naive and CD4 memory, two for CD8 naive, and one for CD8 memory. Between about 0.8 and 9 billion PBMCs per donor were obtained by leukapheresis.

What the research found in general, with its limitations: Rarefaction of sorted-subset datasets indicated incomplete sequencing despite the large sequencing depth. Sampling was restricted to blood, and TCR repertoires in tissues likely differ from the TCR repertoires found in blood. Pairwise subsampling led to the expectation that sequencing depth would affect the degree of clonotype sharing among donors. Compared with non-shared clonotypes, the clonotypes found in all four sorted-subset donors had higher generation probabilities. The small number of donors limited the genetic and exposure-history diversity represented. Naive subsets generally had larger estimated clonotype richness than memory subsets. Sharing across several donors was observed for approximately 4.6% of naive CD4, about 3.2% of naive CD8, over 2% of memory CD4, and roughly 0.43% of memory CD8 clonotypes.

TCR CDR3 regions were amplified from genomic DNA by multiplex PCR using the deep immunoSEQ assay. For each cell subset, the extracted genomic DNA was distributed evenly across all wells of several immunoSEQ 96-well plates, and each plate served as one replicate. For sorted subsets, each replicate PCR was loaded with roughly 190 ng genomic DNA, equivalent to approximately 27,000 T cell genomes. The purified libraries were quantified using a Qubit 3.0 fluorometer, sized with a Bioanalyzer 2100, and then quantified again using the KAPA Library Quantification kit. A separate single-read 150-cycle Illumina NextSeq 550 flow cell was used to sequence each immunoSEQ 96-well plate. The paper's processing steps were these. Because the immunoSEQ output held only junctional sequences and lacked quality scores, the filtering could not match the filtering applied to full-length reads. To assign V/J genes and CDR3, sequences were annotated using PyIR, a Python wrapper for IgBLAST v1.9, with IMGT germline references. Reads with weak V/J assignments (E-value above 1e-6), missing CDR3, stop codons, out-of-frame junctions, or ambiguous translated residues were removed. V3J clonotypes were defined by identical inferred V gene, J gene, and CDR3 amino acid sequence. The percentage overlap between two repertoires was calculated by dividing the number of shared unique clonotypes by the size of the smaller repertoire. Repertoire richness was assessed with RTK rarefaction, the Chao1 estimator, and Recon v2.1 estimates of unobserved clonotypes. Generation probabilities were computed with OLGA for all TCRbeta clonotypes obtained by the gDNA method from a few donors. TCRdb's version of the immuneACCESS table is confined to in-frame rearrangements and falls short of the full clone set. An unresolved V gene accounts for under half of the shortfall where checked; the remainder is of unknown origin. Clone size and V and J calls were adopted from that table, with D and trimming inferred from the DNA. The table for this sample lists about 820,000 clones; more than 85% of them were counted only once. The ten largest make up around 24% of the sample.

CD8 naive samples consisted of CD45RO-negative cells that were positively selected for CCR7, yielding a CD45RA+CCR7+ population without TemRA cells. Donors were healthy HIV-negative adults with no recently reported acute infections or vaccinations. Only Caucasian adults living in Nashville, Tennessee, USA were represented among the donors. Blood was collected by leukapheresis, and PBMCs were isolated by Ficoll-Histopaque density gradient centrifugation and then cryopreserved in liquid nitrogen vapor phase. Analytical flow cytometry was used to check the purity and quantity of every magnetically sorted T cell population. Genomic DNA was isolated from every sorted fraction and measured by UV absorbance on a Nanodrop 2000c.

Recombination connected TRBV7-9 to TRBJ1-5; 7 of the junction bases match TRBD1. This TCR was sampled from a man aged 25-45 years in good health. Specimen: naive CD8+ T cells sorted from blood. The cell subset or site label, as the study defines it: CD45RA+CCR7+. CDR3 loop: CASSSDRSHQPQHF. The nucleotides are TGTGCCAGCAGCTCGGACAGGAGCCATCAGCCCCAGCATTTT. This CDR3, with the reference TRBV7-9 and TRBJ1-5 proteins standing in past its ends, gives the full variable domain DTGVSQNPRHKITKRGQNVTFRCDPISEHNRLYWYRQTLGQGPEFLTYFQNEAQLEKSRLLSDRFSAERPKGSFSTLEIQRTEQGDSAMYLCASSSDRSHQPQHFGDGTRLSIL.